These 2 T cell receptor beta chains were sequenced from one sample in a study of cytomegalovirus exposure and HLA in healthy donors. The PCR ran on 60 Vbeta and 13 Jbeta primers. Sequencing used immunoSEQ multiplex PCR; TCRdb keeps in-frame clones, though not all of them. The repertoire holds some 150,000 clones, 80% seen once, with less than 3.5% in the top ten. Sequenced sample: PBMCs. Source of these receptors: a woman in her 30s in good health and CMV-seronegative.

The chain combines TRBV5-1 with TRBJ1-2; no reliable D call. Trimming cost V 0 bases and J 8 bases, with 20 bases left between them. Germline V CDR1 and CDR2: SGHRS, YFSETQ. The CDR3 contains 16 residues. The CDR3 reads CASSLVAGSYTVGYTF. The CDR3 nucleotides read TGCGCCAGCAGCTTGGTGGCAGGTTCTTACACCGTCGGCTACACCTTC.

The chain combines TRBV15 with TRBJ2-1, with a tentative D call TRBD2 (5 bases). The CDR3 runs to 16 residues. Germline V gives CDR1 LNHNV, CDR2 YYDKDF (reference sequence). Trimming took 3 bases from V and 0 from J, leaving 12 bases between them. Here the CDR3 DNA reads TGTGCCACCAGCAGCTTGGTCGGGGACTCCTACAATGAGCAGTTCTTC. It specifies CATSSLVGDSYNEQFF.